Each of the 4 T cell receptor beta chains below was sequenced from the same sample in a study of patients and donors after allogeneic stem cell transplantation. TCRdb re-called the RT-PCR reads with MiXCR, one entry per CDR3 protein. The table lists approximately 57,000 distinct CDR3 sequences, 10% to 15% of them singletons. Sequenced sample: blood, either unsorted or a sorted T cell fraction (not recorded which). These receptors were taken from a human donor who was either an allogeneic HSCT recipient or a stem cell or donor lymphocyte infusion donor (not recorded which). It is not recorded whose cells these are; they may come from a transplant donor.

This clonotype occurred a few times. DNA of the CDR3: TGTGCCAGCAGCCGTAGCGGGAGTATTTCCTACAATGAGCAGTTCTTC. Residues: CASSRSGSISYNEQFF. The V call is TRBV6-5, the J call TRBJ2-1, with 9 bases identical to TRBD2. Per germline, CDR1 MNHEY and CDR2 SVGAGI. The CDR3 consists of 16 residues. V shed 6 bases, J shed 1 base, and the junction held 7 bases outside the gene matches.

The V gene is TRBV18, the J gene TRBJ2-5, with no clear D. Trimming took off 0 bases at V and 2 bases at J, with 1 base between the two ends. Germline V gene data show CDR1 as KGHSH and CDR2 as LQKENI. The CDR3 runs to 12 residues. The DNA of the CDR3 is TGTGCCAGCTCACCACCTCAAGAGACCCAGTACTTC. Protein product: CASSPPQETQYF.

The V and J genes are TRBV5-1 and TRBJ2-7; D is possibly TRBD1 (6 bases). In germline, CDR1 is SGHRS, CDR2 YFSETQ. V was clipped by 0 bases and J by 4 bases, with 14 bases between them. The CDR3 has 15 amino acids. Here the CDR3 DNA reads TGCGCCAGCAGCTTGGATGAGGGGGTGGATTACGAGCAGTACTTC. As protein: CASSLDEGVDYEQYF.

This clonotype has a handful of counts. This chain links TRBV20-1 with TRBJ2-2; D not resolved. The length of the CDR3 is 16 residues. V was trimmed by 6 bases and J by 6 bases, leaving 23 bases between them. The germline V gene encodes CDR1 DFQATT and CDR2 SNEGSKA (reference sequence). CDR3 protein: CSAHPFATSAPGELFF. DNA of the CDR3: TGCAGTGCCCACCCCTTCGCCACGAGTGCCCCCGGGGAGCTGTTTTTT.